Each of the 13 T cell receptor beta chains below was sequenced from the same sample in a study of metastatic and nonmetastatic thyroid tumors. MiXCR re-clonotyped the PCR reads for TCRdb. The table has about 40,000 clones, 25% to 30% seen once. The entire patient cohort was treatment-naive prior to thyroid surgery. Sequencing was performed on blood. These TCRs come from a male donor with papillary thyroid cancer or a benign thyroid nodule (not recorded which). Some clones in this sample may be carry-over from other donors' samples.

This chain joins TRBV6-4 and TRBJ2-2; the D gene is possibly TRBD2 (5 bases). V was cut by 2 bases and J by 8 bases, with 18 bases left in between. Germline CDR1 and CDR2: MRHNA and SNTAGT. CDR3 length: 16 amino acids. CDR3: CASSDSWDRGSGELFF. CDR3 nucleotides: TGTGCCAGCAGTGACAGCTGGGATAGAGGGAGTGGGGAGCTGTTTTTT.

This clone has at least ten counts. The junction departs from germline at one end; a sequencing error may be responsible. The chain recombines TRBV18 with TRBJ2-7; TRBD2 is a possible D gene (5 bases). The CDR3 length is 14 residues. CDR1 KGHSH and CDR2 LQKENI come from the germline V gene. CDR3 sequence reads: CASSQGASDYERYF. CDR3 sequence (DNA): TGTGCCAGCTCCCAAGGAGCGTCTGACTACGAGCGGTACTTC.

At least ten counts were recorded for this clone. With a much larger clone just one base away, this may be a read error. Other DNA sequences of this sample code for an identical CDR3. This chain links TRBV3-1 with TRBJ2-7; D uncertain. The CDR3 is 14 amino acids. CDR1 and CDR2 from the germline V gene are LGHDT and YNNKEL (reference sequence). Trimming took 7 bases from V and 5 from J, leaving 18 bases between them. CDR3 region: CASIPVDGFDEQYF. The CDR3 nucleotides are TGTGCCAGCATCCCCGTAGACGGTTTCGACGAGCAGTACTTC.

CDR3 protein: CASSLTRGGRDTQYF. CDR3 nucleotide sequence: TGTGCCAGCAGCTTAACGAGAGGGGGGAGAGATACGCAGTATTTT. The chain links TRBV7-3 to TRBJ2-3; TRBD1 or TRBD2 may be the D gene (6 bases each). Looked up from germline, CDR1 is SGHTA and CDR2 is FQGTGA. This CDR3 is built from 15 residues. V was pared by 0 bases and J by 5 bases, with 12 bases between.

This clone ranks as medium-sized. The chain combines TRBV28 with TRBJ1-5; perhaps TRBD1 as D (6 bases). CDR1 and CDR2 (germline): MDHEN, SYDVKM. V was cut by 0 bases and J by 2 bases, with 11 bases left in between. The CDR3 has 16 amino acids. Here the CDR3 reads CASSLWSQGGNQPQHF. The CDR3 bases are TGTGCCAGCAGTTTATGGTCACAGGGAGGCAATCAGCCCCAGCATTTT.

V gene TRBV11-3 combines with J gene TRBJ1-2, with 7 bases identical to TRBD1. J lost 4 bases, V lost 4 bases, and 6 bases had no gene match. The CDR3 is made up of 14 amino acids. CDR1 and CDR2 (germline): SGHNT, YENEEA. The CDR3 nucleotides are TGTGCCAGCAGCTCCGGGACAGTCCCCTATGGCTACACCTTC. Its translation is CASSSGTVPYGYTF. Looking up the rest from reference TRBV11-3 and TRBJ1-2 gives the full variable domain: EAGVVQSPRYKIIEKKQPVAFWCNPISGHNTLYWYLQNLGQGPELLIRYENEEAVDDSQLPKDRFSAERLKGVDSTLKIQPAELGDSAVYLCASSSGTVPYGYTFGSGTRLTVV.

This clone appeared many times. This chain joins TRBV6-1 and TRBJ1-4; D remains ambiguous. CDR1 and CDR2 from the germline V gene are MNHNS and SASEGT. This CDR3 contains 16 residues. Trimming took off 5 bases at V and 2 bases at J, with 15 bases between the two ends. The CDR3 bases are TGTGCCAGCAGTTCGAGGAGGGCGTCCACTAATGAAAAACTGTTTTTT. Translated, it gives CASSSRRASTNEKLFF.

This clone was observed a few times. The CDR3 sequence is CAITLTSGGSYETQYF. CDR3 sequence (DNA): TGTGCCATCACCCTGACTAGCGGGGGGTCTTACGAGACCCAGTACTTC. The V call is TRBV28, the J call TRBJ2-5; 13 nucleotides line up with TRBD2. This CDR3 is built from 16 residues. Trimming removed 10 bases from V and 5 bases from J; junction bases left unmatched: 13. Germline V gene sequence: CDR1 MDHEN, CDR2 SYDVKM.

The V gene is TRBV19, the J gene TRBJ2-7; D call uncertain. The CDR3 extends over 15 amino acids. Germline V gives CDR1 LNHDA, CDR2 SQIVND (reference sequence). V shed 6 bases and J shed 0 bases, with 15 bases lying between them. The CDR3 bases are TGTGCCAGTAGGAAAGTCGGGTACACCTCCTACGAGCAGTACTTC. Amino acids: CASRKVGYTSYEQYF. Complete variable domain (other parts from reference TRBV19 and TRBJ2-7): DGGITQSPKYLFRKEGQNVTLSCEQNLNHDAMYWYRQDPGQGLRLIYYSQIVNDFQKGDIAEGYSVSREKKESFPLTVTSAQKNPTAFYLCASRKVGYTSYEQYFGPGTRLTVT.

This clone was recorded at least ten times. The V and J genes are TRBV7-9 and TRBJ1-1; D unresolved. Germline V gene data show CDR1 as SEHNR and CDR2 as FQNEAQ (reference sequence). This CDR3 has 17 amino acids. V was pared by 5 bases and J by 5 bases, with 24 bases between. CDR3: CASSRDGEAARYTEAFF. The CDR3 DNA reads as TGTGCCAGCAGCCGAGATGGAGAGGCGGCGCGATATACTGAAGCTTTCTTT.

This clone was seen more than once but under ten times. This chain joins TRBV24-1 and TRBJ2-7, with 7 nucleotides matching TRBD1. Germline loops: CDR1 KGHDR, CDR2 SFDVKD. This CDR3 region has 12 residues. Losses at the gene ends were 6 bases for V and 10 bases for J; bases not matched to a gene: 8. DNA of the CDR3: TGTGCCACCAGTTCTGAAGACAGGGCACAGTACTTC. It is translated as CATSSEDRAQYF.

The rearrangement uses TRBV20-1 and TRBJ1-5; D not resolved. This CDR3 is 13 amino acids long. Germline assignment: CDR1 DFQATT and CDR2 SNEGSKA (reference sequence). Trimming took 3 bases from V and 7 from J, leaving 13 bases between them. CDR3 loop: CSARISGGQPQHF. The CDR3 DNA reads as TGCAGTGCTAGGATATCGGGCGGCCAGCCCCAGCATTTT.

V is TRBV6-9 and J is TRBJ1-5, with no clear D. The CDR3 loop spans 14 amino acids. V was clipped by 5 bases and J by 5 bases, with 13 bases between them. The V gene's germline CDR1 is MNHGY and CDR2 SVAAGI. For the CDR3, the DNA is TGTGCCAGCAGTGCTAGTCAGAATTATCAGCCCCAGCATTTT. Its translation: CASSASQNYQPQHF.